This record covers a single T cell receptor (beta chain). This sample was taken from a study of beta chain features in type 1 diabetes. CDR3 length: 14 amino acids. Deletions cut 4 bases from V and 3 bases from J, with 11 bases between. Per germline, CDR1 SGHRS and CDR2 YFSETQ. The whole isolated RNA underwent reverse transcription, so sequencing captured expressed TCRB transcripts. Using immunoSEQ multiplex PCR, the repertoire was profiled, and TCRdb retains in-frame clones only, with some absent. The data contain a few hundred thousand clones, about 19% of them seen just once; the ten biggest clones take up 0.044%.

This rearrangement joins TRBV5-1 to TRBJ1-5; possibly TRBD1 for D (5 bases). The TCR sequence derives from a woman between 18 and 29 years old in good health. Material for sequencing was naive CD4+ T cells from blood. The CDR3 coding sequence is TGCGCCAGCAGCCAAGACAGTGACAATCAGCCCCAGCATTTT. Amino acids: CASSQDSDNQPQHF.